This TCR beta chain originates from a study of blood T cell repertoires in COVID-19. Study details: Spain, Italy and the United States supplied samples that represented acute and convalescent COVID-19.

Original processing notes: Scientists estimated how many nucleated cells there were by amplifying reference gene primers. The method was immunoSEQ multiplex PCR; TCRdb's version includes in-frame clones alone and lacks a portion of them. Clonal size and the V and J genes are those of that table, whereas D and trimming came from the DNA. The sample contains about 200,000 clones, just under 90% of which appear only once. The study assigned cohorts using participant-reported clinical history. CDR3 size: 17 residues. The germline V and J ends were trimmed by 0 bases and 4 bases, with 19 bases remaining between them. In germline, CDR1 is SGHRS, CDR2 YFSETQ.

The chain uses TRBV5-1 and TRBJ1-1; D is ambiguous. The sequenced sample consisted of PBMCs or T cells enriched from blood (not recorded which). The sequence derives from a woman in her 30s with acute COVID-19. CDR3 nucleotide sequence: TGCGCCAGCAGCTTGGCCATAAACACGGCGGGCAGCACTGAAGCTTTCTTT. Translation: CASSLAINTAGSTEAFF.